This TCR beta chain was found in a study of beta chain features in type 1 diabetes. Reverse transcribing all isolated RNA meant expressed TCRB transcripts were sequenced. The protocol was immunoSEQ multiplex PCR, while the TCRdb copy is restricted to in-frame clones and leaves out a portion. This table has about 620,000 clones, less than 20% appearing once. CDR1 is SGHTA, CDR2 FQGNSA, per germline. Trimming left V 4 bases short and J 8 bases short, with 27 bases between. The CDR3 extends over 18 amino acids. The sequence was collected from a young man in good health. The V and J genes are TRBV7-2 and TRBJ2-1; D may correspond to TRBD1 or TRBD2 (6 bases each). Specimen: naive CD4+ T cells from blood. The CDR3 protein is CASSSLGGRRQAWDEQFF. CDR3 DNA: TGTGCCAGCAGCTCGCTTGGAGGGCGGCGACAGGCCTGGGATGAGCAGTTCTTC.